This TCR beta chain was recorded in a study of cytomegalovirus exposure and HLA in healthy donors. The study, taken as a whole, reports: Apparent HLA restriction characterized most CMV-associated TCR beta chains in a later analysis. Several of the most significant clusters appeared linked to common viral pathogens, based on a later analysis. Prior analysis indicated that the majority of TCR beta V segments exhibited productivity approximately 87% or approximately 30% of the time.

The CDR3 covers 12 residues. Trimming stripped 3 bases from V and 5 bases from J, with 8 bases between. CDR1 is SGDLS, CDR2 YYNGEE, per germline. Points on this clone: Its antigen is as yet unknown.

Primers: 60 Vbeta forward and 13 Jbeta reverse. Repertoires were generated with immunoSEQ multiplex PCR, while TCRdb's copy carries only in-frame clones and drops some. The sample includes tens of thousands of clones. This chain connects TRBV9 to TRBJ1-2; no definite D call. This TCR was recovered from a man between 45 and 60 years old in good health and CMV-seronegative. The sample consisted of PBMCs. The CDR3 sequence is CASSAENYGYTF. CDR3 nucleotide sequence: TGTGCCAGCAGCGCAGAAAATTATGGCTACACCTTC.